This entry concerns a single TCR beta chain. Its target is unknown. The germline CDR1 and CDR2 sequences are LNHDA and SQIVND (reference sequence). Unmatched junction bases numbered 5, after V lost 6 bases and J lost 4 bases. This CDR3 is 13 amino acids long. The source of the sample is a study of T cell responses to AZD1222 COVID-19 vaccine. Study conclusions and caveats: Baseline serostatus was positive in only a handful of AZD1222 recipients. Spike-spanning, vaccine-associated CD4 TCRs were dominant at 160-218 and 743-854.

Libraries were prepared by immunoSEQ multiplex PCR; TCRdb keeps only in-frame clonotypes and omits some of them. The sample lists about 100,000 clones, more than 75% occurring once. This chain connects TRBV19 to TRBJ2-7; the match to TRBD2 covers 8 bases. Sequencing used peripheral blood, obtained on day 0 of AZD1222 vaccination. The receptor was derived from an adult in good health. The CDR3 region has the DNA TGTGCCAGTAGAGCGGGAGTAAGTTACGAGCAGTACTTC. Its translation: CASRAGVSYEQYF.